The source of this T cell receptor (beta chain) is a study of blood T cell repertoires in COVID-19. About the research overall: Researchers got acute and convalescent COVID-19 samples from the United States, Italy and Spain. PBMCs, B-cell-depleted T cells, or T cells were the source of the cDNA or gDNA that made up the material.

The CDR3 length is 17 residues. The V gene end was trimmed by 4 bases and the J gene end by 1 base; junction bases not matched to a gene: 9. Germline lookup yields CDR1 SGHRS and CDR2 YFSETQ. Original handling: Amplified reference gene primers provided the basis for estimating nucleated cell counts. Assay used: immunoSEQ multiplex PCR; TCRdb lists only in-frame clones, some missing. The DNA was the basis for D and trimming; V, J and clone size are from that table. The sample lists some 250,000 clones; roughly 87% were seen once. The specimen sequenced was peripheral blood. This sequence joins TRBV5-1 and TRBJ2-7, with 12 bases fitting TRBD2. The sequence derives from a man in his 60s who had recovered from COVID-19. For the CDR3, the DNA is TGCGCCAGCAGCCAGGGGACTAGCGGGCGACTTTCCTACGAGCAGTACTTC. Its translation: CASSQGTSGRLSYEQYF.